Listed below are T cell receptor beta chains from one sample, sequenced in a study of blood T cell repertoires in COVID-19. Profiled with immunoSEQ multiplex PCR; TCRdb holds only in-frame clones, not every one. The table lists around 700,000 clones, 90% of them singletons. Sequencing was done on a sample of peripheral blood. These receptors were obtained from a woman between 18 and 30 years old with acute or convalescent COVID-19. CDR3s include the opening cysteine and the closing phenylalanine or tryptophan. The D gene is left open where the match is weak. Some rows have no size entry. The others give once, few or many, or a class for an expanded clone.

v_call	clone_size	j_call	d_call	cdr3_aa	cdr3_nt
TRBV25-1	-	TRBJ1-4	-	CASSRPGVGEKLFF	TGTGCCAGCAGCCGACCGGGGGTAGGGGAAAAACTGTTTTTT
TRBV6-5	few	TRBJ1-1	-	CASSYRGGGTEAFF	TGTGCCAGCAGTTACAGGGGAGGTGGCACTGAAGCTTTCTTT
TRBV20-1	-	TRBJ2-5	-	CSASFRDQETQYF	TGCAGTGCTAGTTTCAGGGACCAAGAGACCCAGTACTTC
TRBV19	-	TRBJ1-2	-	CASSPDQNNYGYTF	TGTGCCAGTAGTCCAGATCAGAATAACTATGGCTACACCTTC
TRBV19	-	TRBJ2-4	-	CASSADRTKNIQYF	TGTGCCAGTAGTGCTGACAGGACCAAAAACATTCAGTACTTC
TRBV28	-	TRBJ2-3	TRBD2	CASSLLAGNTDTQYF	TGTGCCAGCAGCCTACTAGCGGGGAACACAGATACGCAGTATTTT
TRBV3-1/TRBV3-2	-	TRBJ2-7	-	CASSQGGLYEQYF	TGTGCCAGCAGCCAAGGGGGGCTCTACGAGCAGTACTTC
TRBV28	once	TRBJ1-2	-	CASNKYRVGYTF	TGTGCCAGCAACAAATACAGGGTTGGCTACACCTTC
TRBV11-2	-	TRBJ1-2	TRBD1	CASSSRGTEYGYTF	TGTGCCAGCAGCTCCAGGGGGACCGAGTATGGCTACACCTTC
TRBV11-1	few	TRBJ2-7	-	CASTGVNSYEQYF	TGTGCCAGCACAGGGGTGAACTCCTACGAGCAGTACTTC
TRBV4-2	-	TRBJ1-1	-	CASSQDLVAEAFF	TGTGCCAGCAGCCAAGATCTAGTCGCTGAAGCTTTCTTT
TRBV7-2	-	TRBJ1-6	-	CASSLITGNGNSPLHF	TGTGCCAGCAGCCTCATCACAGGGAATGGTAATTCACCCCTCCACTTT
TRBV11-2	-	TRBJ2-7	-	CASSPLGGARSYEQYF	TGTGCCAGCAGCCCGTTAGGCGGGGCCCGCTCCTACGAGCAGTACTTC
TRBV3-1/TRBV3-2	-	TRBJ2-2	-	CASSLRSGGRSTGELFF	TGTGCCAGCAGCCTACGATCCGGGGGTAGGAGCACCGGGGAGCTGTTTTTT
TRBV11-3	once	TRBJ2-1	TRBD2	CASSLGGLAGNPNEQFF	TGTGCCAGCAGCTTAGGTGGACTAGCGGGGAACCCCAATGAGCAGTTCTTC
TRBV9	-	TRBJ1-6	TRBD1	CASSVRDRESPLHF	TGTGCCAGCAGCGTTAGGGACAGGGAATCACCCCTCCACTTT
TRBV24-1	-	TRBJ1-1	-	CATSDNSQGNTEAFF	TGTGCCACCAGTGATAACTCACAGGGGAACACTGAAGCTTTCTTT
TRBV14	-	TRBJ2-5	TRBD1	CASSPLDRGRRETQYF	TGTGCCAGCAGCCCGCTGGACAGGGGGCGTCGGGAGACCCAGTACTTC
TRBV5-1	-	TRBJ2-5	-	CASSLAPGEETQYF	TGCGCCAGCAGCTTGGCTCCTGGGGAGGAGACCCAGTACTTC
TRBV5-1	-	TRBJ2-2	TRBD1	CASSLTPGQGSGELFF	TGCGCCAGCAGCCTCACGCCGGGACAGGGAAGCGGGGAGCTGTTTTTT
TRBV27	few	TRBJ1-6	TRBD1	CASTRRDREDSPLHF	TGTGCCAGCACCCGGAGGGACAGGGAGGATTCACCCCTCCACTTT
TRBV5-1	-	TRBJ1-2	TRBD1	CASGDSDYGYTF	TGCGCCAGCGGGGACAGTGACTATGGCTACACCTTC
TRBV24-1	-	TRBJ1-2	-	CATSDPRWYGYTF	TGTGCCACCAGTGATCCGCGGTGGTATGGCTACACCTTC
TRBV5-1	-	TRBJ1-1	-	CASSLAEGLNTEAFF	TGCGCCAGCAGCTTGGCGGAGGGGTTAAACACTGAAGCTTTCTTT
TRBV7-2	-	TRBJ2-7	TRBD1	CASSLAGTVLSYEQYF	TGTGCCAGCAGCTTAGCTGGGACAGTTTTATCCTACGAGCAGTACTTC
TRBV27	-	TRBJ2-2	TRBD2	CASTTSGVPGELFF	TGTGCCAGCACCACTAGCGGGGTCCCCGGGGAGCTGTTTTTT
TRBV5-6	-	TRBJ1-2	-	CASSDPGHKIYGYTF	TGTGCCAGCAGCGACCCGGGACACAAGATTTATGGCTACACCTTC
TRBV9	-	TRBJ2-7	-	CASSVVGASYEQYF	TGTGCCAGCAGCGTAGTGGGGGCTTCCTACGAGCAGTACTTC
TRBV5-1	-	TRBJ2-3	-	CASSLPADTQYF	TGCGCCAGCAGCTTGCCCGCAGATACGCAGTATTTT
TRBV2	-	TRBJ1-2	-	CASSLNINYGYTF	TGTGCCAGCAGTTTGAACATCAACTATGGCTACACCTTC
TRBV3-1/TRBV3-2	-	TRBJ2-1	-	CASSQELESPSNEQFF	TGTGCCAGCAGCCAAGAACTCGAATCCCCTTCCAATGAGCAGTTCTTC
TRBV19	once	TRBJ2-7	TRBD1	CATQGFRDRGYEQYF	TGTGCCACCCAAGGCTTTAGGGACAGGGGTTACGAGCAGTACTTC
TRBV7-7	-	TRBJ2-7	-	CASSLGRSYEQYF	TGTGCCAGCAGCCTGGGGAGGTCCTACGAGCAGTACTTC
TRBV6-5	-	TRBJ1-1	-	CASSPGGLPGTEAFF	TGTGCCAGCAGCCCCGGGGGACTCCCGGGGACTGAAGCTTTCTTT